This T cell receptor beta chain was identified in a study of beta chain features in type 1 diabetes. The CDR3 totals 15 residues. Germline V CDR1 and CDR2: GTSNPN, SVGIG (reference sequence). J lost 8 bases, V lost 6 bases, and 12 bases had no gene match. General study results and limits: VDJ junctions from patients with type 1 diabetes contained fewer insertions and more deletions. Equally in patients and controls, shorter templates might have been favored by PCR. Possibly, sequencing cDNA over-represented cells that had high TCR expression levels.

cDNA synthesis used the whole RNA isolate, giving expressed TCRB sequences. Sequenced by immunoSEQ multiplex PCR; TCRdb stores in-frame clones only, minus some. Found here are 430,000 or so clones, around 10% of them singletons; the top ten hold approximately 0.05%. In this sample, this clone turned up a few times. Its antigen is currently unknown. The sequenced sample was naive CD4+ T cells from blood. The TCR sequence derives from a young woman in good health. The chain couples TRBV30 to TRBJ2-2, with 10 positions matching TRBD2. The CDR3 DNA reads as TGTGCCTGTCCGGGACTAGCGAGATTAACAGGGGAGCTGTTTTTT. This codes for CACPGLARLTGELFF.